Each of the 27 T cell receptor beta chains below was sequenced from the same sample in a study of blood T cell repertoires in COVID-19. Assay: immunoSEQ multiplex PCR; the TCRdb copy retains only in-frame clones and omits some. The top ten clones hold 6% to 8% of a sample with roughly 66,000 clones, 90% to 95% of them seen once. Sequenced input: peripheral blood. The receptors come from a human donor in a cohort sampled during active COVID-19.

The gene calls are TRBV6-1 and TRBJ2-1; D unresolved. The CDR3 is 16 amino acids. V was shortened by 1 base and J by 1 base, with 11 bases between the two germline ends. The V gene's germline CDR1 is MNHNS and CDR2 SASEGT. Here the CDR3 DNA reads TGTGCCAGCAGTGAAGGAGAGGTCGCGTCCTACAATGAGCAGTTCTTC. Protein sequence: CASSEGEVASYNEQFF.

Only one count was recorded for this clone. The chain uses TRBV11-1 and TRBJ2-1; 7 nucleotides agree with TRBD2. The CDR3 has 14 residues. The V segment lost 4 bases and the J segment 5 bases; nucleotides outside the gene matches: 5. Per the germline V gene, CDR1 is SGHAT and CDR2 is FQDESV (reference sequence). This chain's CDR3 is CASSSPAGDNEQFF. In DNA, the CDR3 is TGTGCCAGCAGCTCCCCGGCGGGGGACAATGAGCAGTTCTTC.

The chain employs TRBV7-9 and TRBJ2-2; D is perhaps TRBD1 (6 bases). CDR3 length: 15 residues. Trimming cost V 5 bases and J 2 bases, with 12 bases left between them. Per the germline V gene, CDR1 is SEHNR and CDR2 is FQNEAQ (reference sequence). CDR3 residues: CASSRAGVNTGELFF. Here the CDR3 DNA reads TGTGCCAGCAGCCGAGCAGGGGTTAACACCGGGGAGCTGTTTTTT.

In DNA, the CDR3 is TGCGCCAGCAGCTTGGACGACAGGAACGAGCAGTACTTC. As protein: CASSLDDRNEQYF. The V and J genes are TRBV5-1 and TRBJ2-7, with a weak D call TRBD1 (6 bases). Germline V lookup: CDR1 SGHRS, CDR2 YFSETQ. The V gene lost 0 bases and the J gene lost 5 bases, with 9 bases spanning the gap. The CDR3 has 13 amino acids.

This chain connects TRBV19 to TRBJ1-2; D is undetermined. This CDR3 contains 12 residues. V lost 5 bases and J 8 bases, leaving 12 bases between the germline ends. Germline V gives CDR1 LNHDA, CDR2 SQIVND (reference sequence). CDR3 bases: TGTGCCAGTAGTCCCGTGGGAGCAGGCTACACCTTC. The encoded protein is CASSPVGAGYTF.

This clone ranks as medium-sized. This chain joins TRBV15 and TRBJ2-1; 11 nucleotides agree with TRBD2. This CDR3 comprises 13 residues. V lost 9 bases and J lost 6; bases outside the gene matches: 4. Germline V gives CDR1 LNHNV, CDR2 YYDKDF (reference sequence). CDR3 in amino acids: CATASGGTNEQFF. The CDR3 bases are TGTGCCACGGCTAGCGGGGGGACCAATGAGCAGTTCTTC. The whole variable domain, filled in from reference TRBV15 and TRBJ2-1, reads DAMVIQNPRYQVTQFGKPVTLSCSQTLNHNVMYWYQQKSSQAPKLLFHYYDKDFNNEADTPDNFQSRRPNTSFCFLDIRSPGLGDTAMYLCATASGGTNEQFFGPGTRLTVL.

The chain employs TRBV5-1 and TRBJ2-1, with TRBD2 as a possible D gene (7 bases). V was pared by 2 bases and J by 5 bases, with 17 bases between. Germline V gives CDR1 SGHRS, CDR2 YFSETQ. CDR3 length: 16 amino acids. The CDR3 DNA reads TGCGCCAGCAGCTTACAGGGAGGGAGGGAGGACAATGAGCAGTTCTTC. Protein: CASSLQGGREDNEQFF.

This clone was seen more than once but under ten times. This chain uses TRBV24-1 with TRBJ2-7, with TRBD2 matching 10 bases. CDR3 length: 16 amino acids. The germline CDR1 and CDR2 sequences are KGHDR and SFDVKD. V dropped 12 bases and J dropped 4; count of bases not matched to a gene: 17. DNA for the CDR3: TGTGCCGCTCCCGGCAGCGGGAGGGCCGCGGAATACGAGCAGTACTTC. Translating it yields CAAPGSGRAAEYEQYF.

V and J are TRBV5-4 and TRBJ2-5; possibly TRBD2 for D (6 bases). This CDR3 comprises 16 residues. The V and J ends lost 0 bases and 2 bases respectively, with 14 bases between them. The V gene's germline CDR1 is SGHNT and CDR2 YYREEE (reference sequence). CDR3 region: CASSLVRSSGQETQYF. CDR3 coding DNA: TGTGCCAGCAGCTTGGTCCGTTCCAGCGGGCAAGAGACCCAGTACTTC.

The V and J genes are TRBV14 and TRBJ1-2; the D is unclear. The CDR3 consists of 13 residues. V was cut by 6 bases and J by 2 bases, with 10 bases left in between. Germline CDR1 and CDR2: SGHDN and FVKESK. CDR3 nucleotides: TGTGCCAGCAGTCCTGACGGGAACTATGGCTACACCTTC. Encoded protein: CASSPDGNYGYTF.

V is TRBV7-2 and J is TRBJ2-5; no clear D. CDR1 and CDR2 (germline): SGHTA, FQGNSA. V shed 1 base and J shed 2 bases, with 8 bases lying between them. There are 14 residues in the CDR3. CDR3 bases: TGTGCCAGCAGCTTAGGGCTCGCACAAGAGACCCAGTACTTC. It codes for CASSLGLAQETQYF. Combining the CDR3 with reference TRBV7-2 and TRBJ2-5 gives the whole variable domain GAGVSQSPSNKVTEKGKDVELRCDPISGHTALYWYRQSLGQGLEFLIYFQGNSAPDKSGLPSDRFSAERTGGSVSTLTIQRTQQEDSAVYLCASSLGLAQETQYFGPGTRLLVL.

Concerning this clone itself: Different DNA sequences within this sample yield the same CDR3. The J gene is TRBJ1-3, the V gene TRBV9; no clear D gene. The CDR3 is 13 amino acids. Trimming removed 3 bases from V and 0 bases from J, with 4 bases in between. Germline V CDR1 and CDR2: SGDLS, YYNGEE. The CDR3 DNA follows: TGTGCCAGCAGCGCAAACTCTGGAAACACCATATATTTT. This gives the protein CASSANSGNTIYF.

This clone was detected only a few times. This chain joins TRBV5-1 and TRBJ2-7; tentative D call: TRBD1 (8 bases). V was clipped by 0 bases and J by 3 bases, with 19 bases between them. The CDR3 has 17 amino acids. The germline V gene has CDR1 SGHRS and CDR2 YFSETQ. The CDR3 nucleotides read TGCGCCAGCAGCTTGGCGCCGACAGGGGAGGGGTTCTACGAGCAGTACTTC. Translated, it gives CASSLAPTGEGFYEQYF.

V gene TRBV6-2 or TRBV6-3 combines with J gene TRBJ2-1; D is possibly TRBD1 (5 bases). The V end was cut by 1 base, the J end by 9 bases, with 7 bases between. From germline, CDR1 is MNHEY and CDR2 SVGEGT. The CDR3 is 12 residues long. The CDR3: CASSYFRAEQFF. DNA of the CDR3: TGTGCCAGCAGTTACTTCAGGGCTGAGCAGTTCTTC.

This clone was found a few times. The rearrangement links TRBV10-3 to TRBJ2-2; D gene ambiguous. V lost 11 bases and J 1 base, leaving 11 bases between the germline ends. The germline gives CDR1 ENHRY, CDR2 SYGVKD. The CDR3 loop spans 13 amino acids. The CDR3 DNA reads TGTGCCTGCGGATCGCTGAACACCGGGGAGCTGTTTTTT. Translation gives CACGSLNTGELFF.

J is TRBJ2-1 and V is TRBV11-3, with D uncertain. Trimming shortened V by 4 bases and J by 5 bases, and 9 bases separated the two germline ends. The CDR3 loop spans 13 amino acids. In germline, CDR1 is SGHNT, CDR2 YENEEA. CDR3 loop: CASSSGRNNEQFF. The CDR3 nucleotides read TGTGCCAGCAGCTCTGGCAGAAACAATGAGCAGTTCTTC.

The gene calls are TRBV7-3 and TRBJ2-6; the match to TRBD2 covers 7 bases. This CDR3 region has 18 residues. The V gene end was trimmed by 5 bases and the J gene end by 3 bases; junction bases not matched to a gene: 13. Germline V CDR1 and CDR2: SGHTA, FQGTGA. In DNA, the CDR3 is TGTGCCAGCAGCCCACCACCGGGCGGGAGTGTTGGGGCCAACGTCCTGACTTTC. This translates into CASSPPPGGSVGANVLTF.

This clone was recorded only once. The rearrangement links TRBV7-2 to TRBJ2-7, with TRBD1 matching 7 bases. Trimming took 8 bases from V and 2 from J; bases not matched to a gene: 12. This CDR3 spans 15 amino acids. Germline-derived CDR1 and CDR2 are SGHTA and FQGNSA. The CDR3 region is CASARMTGRTYEQYF. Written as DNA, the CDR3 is TGTGCCAGCGCCCGGATGACAGGGCGCACCTACGAGCAGTACTTC. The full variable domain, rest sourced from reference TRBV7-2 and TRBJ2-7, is GAGVSQSPSNKVTEKGKDVELRCDPISGHTALYWYRQSLGQGLEFLIYFQGNSAPDKSGLPSDRFSAERTGGSVSTLTIQRTQQEDSAVYLCASARMTGRTYEQYFGPGTRLTVT.

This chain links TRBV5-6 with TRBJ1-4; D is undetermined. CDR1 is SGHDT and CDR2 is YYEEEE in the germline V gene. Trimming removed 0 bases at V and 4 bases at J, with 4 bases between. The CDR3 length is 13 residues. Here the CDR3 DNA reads TGTGCCAGCAGCTTGGGTCTTAATGAAAAACTGTTTTTT. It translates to CASSLGLNEKLFF.

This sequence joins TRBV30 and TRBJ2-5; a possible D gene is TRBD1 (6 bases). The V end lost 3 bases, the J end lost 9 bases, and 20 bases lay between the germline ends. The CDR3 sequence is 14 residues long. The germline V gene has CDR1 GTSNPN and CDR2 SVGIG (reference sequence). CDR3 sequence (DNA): TGTGCCTGGAGAGTGACAGGTGGTCTCCGGGCCCAGTACTTC. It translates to CAWRVTGGLRAQYF.

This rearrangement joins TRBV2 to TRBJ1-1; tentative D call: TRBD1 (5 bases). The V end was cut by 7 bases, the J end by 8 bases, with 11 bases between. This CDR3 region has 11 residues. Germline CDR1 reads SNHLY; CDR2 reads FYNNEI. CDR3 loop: CASKETVEAFF. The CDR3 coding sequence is TGTGCCAGCAAGGAGACAGTCGAAGCTTTCTTT.

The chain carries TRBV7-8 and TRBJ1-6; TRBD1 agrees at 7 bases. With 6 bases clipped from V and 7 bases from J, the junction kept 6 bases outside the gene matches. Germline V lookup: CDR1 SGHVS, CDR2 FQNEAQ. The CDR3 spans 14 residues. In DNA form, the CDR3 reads TGTGCCAGCAGTTTCGGGACAGCGAATTCACCCCTCCACTTT. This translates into CASSFGTANSPLHF.

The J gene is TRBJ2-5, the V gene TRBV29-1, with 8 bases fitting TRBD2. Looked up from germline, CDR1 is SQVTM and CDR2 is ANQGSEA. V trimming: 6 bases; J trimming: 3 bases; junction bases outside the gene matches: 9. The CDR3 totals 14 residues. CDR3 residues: CSVERELLEETQYF. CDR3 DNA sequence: TGCAGCGTCGAGCGGGAGCTTTTAGAAGAGACCCAGTACTTC.

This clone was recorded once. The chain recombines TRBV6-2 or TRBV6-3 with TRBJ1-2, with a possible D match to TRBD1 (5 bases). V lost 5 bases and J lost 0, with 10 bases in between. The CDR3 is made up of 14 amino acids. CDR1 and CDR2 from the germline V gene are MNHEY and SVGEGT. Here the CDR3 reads CASSRTFPNYGYTF. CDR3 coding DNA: TGTGCCAGCAGTCGGACATTTCCTAACTATGGCTACACCTTC.

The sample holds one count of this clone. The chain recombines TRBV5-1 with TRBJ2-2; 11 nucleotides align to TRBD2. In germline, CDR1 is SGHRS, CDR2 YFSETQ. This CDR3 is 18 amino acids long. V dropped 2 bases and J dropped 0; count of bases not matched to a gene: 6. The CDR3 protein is CASSLASLAGANTGELFF. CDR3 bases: TGCGCCAGCAGCTTAGCCTCACTAGCGGGGGCGAACACCGGGGAGCTGTTTTTT.

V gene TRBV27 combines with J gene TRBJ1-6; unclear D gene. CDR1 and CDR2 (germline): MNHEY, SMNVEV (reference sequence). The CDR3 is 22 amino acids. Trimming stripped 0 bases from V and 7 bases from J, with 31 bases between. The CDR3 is CASSLSRQNGQPSSAQNSPLHF. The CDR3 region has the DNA TGTGCCAGCAGTTTATCCCGACAAAATGGGCAGCCATCGTCGGCGCAAAATTCACCCCTCCACTTT.

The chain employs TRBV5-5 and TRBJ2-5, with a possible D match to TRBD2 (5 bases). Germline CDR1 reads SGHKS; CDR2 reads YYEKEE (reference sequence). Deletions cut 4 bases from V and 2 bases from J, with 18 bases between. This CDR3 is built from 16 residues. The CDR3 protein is CASSRTLSGGQETQYF. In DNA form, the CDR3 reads TGTGCCAGCAGCCGAACGTTGTCTGGAGGACAAGAGACCCAGTACTTC.